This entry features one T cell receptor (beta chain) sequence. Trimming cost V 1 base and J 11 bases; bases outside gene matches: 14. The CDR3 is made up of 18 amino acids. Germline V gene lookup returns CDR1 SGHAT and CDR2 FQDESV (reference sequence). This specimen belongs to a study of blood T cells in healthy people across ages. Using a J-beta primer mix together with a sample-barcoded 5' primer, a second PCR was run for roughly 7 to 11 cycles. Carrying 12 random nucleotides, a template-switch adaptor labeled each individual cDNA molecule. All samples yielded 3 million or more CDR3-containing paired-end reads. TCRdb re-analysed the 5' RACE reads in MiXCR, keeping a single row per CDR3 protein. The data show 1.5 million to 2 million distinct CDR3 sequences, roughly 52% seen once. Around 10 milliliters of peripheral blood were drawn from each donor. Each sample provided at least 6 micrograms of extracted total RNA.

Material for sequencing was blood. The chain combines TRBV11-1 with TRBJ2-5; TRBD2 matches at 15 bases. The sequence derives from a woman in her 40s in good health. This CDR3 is CASSLVGTSGGRYNEQYF. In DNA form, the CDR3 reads TGTGCCAGCAGCTTAGTAGGGACTAGCGGGGGGCGCTACAATGAGCAGTACTTC.